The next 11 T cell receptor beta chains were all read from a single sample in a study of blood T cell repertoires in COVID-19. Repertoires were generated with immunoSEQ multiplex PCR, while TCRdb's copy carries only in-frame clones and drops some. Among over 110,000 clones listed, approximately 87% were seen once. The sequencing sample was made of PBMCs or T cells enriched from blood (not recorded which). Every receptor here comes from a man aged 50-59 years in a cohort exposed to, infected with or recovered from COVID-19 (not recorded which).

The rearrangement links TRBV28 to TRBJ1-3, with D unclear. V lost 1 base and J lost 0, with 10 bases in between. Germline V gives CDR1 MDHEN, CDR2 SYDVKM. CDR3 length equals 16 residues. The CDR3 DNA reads TGTGCCAGCAGTTTATTCCCTGCGAGCTCTGGAAACACCATATATTTT. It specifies CASSLFPASSGNTIYF.

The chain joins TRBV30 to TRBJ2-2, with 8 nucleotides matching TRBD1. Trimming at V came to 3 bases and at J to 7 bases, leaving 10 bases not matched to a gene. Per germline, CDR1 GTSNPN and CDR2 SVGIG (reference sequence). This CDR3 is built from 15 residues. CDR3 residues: CAWRDGQGRLGELFF. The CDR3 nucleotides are TGTGCCTGGAGGGACGGACAGGGACGGCTCGGGGAGCTGTTTTTT.

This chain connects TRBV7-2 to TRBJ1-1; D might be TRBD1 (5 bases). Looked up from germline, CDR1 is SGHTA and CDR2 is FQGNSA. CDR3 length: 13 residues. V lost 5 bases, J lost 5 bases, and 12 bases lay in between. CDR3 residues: CASSPGYLTEAFF. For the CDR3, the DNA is TGTGCCAGCAGCCCAGGGTACTTGACTGAAGCTTTCTTT. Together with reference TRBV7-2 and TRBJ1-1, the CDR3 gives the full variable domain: GAGVSQSPSNKVTEKGKDVELRCDPISGHTALYWYRQSLGQGLEFLIYFQGNSAPDKSGLPSDRFSAERTGGSVSTLTIQRTQQEDSAVYLCASSPGYLTEAFFGQGTRLTVV.

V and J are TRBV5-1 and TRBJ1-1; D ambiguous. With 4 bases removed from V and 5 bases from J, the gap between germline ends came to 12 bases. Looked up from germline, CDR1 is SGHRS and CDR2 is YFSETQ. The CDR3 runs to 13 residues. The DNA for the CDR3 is TGCGCCAGCAGCGGGGAGCGGAAGACTGAAGCTTTCTTT. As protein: CASSGERKTEAFF. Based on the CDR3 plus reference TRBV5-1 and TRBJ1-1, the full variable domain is KAGVTQTPRYLIKTRGQQVTLSCSPISGHRSVSWYQQTPGQGLQFLFEYFSETQRNKGNFPGRFSGRQFSNSRSEMNVSTLELGDSALYLCASSGERKTEAFFGQGTRLTVV.

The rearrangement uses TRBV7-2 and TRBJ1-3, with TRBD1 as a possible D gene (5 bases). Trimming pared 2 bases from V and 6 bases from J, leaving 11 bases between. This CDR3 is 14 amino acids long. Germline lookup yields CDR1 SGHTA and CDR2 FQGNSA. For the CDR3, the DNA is TGTGCCAGCAGCTTAAAGGGGTTGGAAAACACCATATATTTT. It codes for CASSLKGLENTIYF.

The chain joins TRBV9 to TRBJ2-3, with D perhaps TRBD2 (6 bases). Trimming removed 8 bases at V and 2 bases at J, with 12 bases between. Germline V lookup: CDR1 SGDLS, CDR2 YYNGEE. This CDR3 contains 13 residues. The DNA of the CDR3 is TGTGCCAGTGCCGGGACTTCCACAGATACGCAGTATTTT. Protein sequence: CASAGTSTDTQYF.

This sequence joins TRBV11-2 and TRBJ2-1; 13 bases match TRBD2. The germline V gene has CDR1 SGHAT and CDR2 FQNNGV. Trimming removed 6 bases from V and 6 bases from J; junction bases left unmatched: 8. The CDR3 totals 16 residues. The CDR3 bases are TGTGCCAGCAGTCCCAGAGGGACTAGCGGGGTCAATGAGCAGTTCTTC. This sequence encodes CASSPRGTSGVNEQFF. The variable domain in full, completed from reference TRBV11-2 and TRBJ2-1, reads EAGVAQSPRYKIIEKRQSVAFWCNPISGHATLYWYQQILGQGPKLLIQFQNNGVVDDSQLPKDRFSAERLKGVDSTLKIQPAKLEDSAVYLCASSPRGTSGVNEQFFGPGTRLTVL.

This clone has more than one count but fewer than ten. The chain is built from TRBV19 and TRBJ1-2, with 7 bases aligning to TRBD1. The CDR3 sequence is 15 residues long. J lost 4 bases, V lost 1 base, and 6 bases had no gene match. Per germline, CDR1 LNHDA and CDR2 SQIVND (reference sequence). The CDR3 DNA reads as TGTGCCAGTAGTATAGGCCCAGGGGGTGTCTATGGCTACACCTTC. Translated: CASSIGPGGVYGYTF.

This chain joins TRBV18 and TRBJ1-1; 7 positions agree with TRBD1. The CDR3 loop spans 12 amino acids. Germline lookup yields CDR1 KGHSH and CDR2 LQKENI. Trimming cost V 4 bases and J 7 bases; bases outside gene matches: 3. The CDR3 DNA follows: TGTGCCAGCTCACTTGGACAGGATGAAGCTTTCTTT. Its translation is CASSLGQDEAFF.

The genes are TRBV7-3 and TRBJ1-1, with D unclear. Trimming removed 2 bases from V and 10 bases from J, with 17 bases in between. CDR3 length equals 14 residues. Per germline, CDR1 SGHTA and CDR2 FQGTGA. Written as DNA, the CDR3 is TGTGCCAGCAGCTTAGTCCCAAAGGCCGGAGGAGCTTTCTTT. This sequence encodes CASSLVPKAGGAFF.

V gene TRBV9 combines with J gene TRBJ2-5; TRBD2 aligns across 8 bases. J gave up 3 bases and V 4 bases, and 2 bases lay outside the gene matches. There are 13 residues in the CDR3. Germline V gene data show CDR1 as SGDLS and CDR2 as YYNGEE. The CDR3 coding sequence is TGTGCCAGCAGCCGGGGACTAGAAGAGACCCAGTACTTC. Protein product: CASSRGLEETQYF.